The present T cell receptor (beta chain) was sequenced within a study of T-cell memory formation after mild COVID-19. For the study at large: Each donor largely had its own TCR clusters. General observations from the study: Clones contracting across day 15 to 85 had a balanced CD4/CD8 profile; later expanding clones leaned CD4+. The study detected some responding clones in pre-infection memory, suggesting cross-reactive memory joined.

Constant-segment-primed 5'RACE gave TCR alpha and TCR beta cDNA libraries with sample barcodes and UMIs. TCRdb redid the calling of the 5' RACE reads with MiXCR, one entry per CDR3 protein. The sample holds about 57,000 distinct CDR3 sequences, approximately 12% seen once. With 0 bases removed from V and 11 bases from J, the gap between germline ends came to 13 bases. Germline CDR1 LNHNV, CDR2 YYDKDF (reference sequence). CDR3 length: 13 residues. On this clonotype itself: The antigen is not known.

Sample: PBMCs or a T cell subset sorted from them (not recorded which). J is TRBJ1-1 and V is TRBV15; D might be TRBD1 (5 bases). This TCR came from a young man who had mild COVID-19 (a few samples of this study predate the infection). Cell type and time point are not known. The DNA for the CDR3 is TGTGCCACCAGCAGAGATGGGCAGCCAGGGGCTTTCTTT. Its protein product is CATSRDGQPGAFF.